This T cell receptor beta chain stems from a study of cytomegalovirus exposure and HLA in healthy donors. General study results and limits: Per a later analysis, about 18,000 TCR beta sequences showed association with HLA alleles at 0.05 false discovery rate.

Everyone who donated was a healthy bone marrow donor. Concerning this clone: Its matching antigen is unknown.

Primers: 60 Vbeta forward and 13 Jbeta reverse. Only in-frame clones appear in the TCRdb table, and some are missing; sequencing was by immunoSEQ multiplex PCR. The sample lists 90,000 to 140,000 clones; roughly three quarters were seen once. Sequencing was carried out using PBMCs. This TCR was recovered from a male donor in good health and CMV-seronegative.

The CDR3 spells CASSVGIQTSTDTQYF. CDR3 bases: TGTGCCAGCAGCGTAGGTATCCAGACTAGCACAGATACGCAGTATTTT. The V gene is TRBV9, the J gene TRBJ2-3; D call uncertain. The CDR3 loop spans 16 amino acids. V gave up 0 bases and J gave up 0 bases, with 11 bases separating them. The germline gives CDR1 SGDLS, CDR2 YYNGEE.